The clone carrying this T cell receptor (beta chain) appeared many times. Its antigen is unidentified. Trimming left V 4 bases short and J 5 bases short, with 11 bases between. This CDR3 spans 14 amino acids. The source of the sample is a study of identical twins. Whole-study findings and limits: Models predicted too little out-of-frame TCR alpha sharing in monozygotic twins. Low generation probability was overrepresented in out-of-frame alpha sequences shared by twins.

Using its own MiXCR run on the 5' RACE reads, TCRdb lists one record per CDR3 protein. The sample comprises about 240,000 distinct CDR3 sequences, about 10% of which are singletons, and less than 12% rests with the top ten. This chain connects TRBV12-3 or TRBV12-4 to TRBJ2-2; D possibly corresponds to TRBD1 (6 bases). Sequencing was carried out using memory T cells sorted from blood. This sequence was found in a man aged 50 or older in good health. CDR3 nucleotide sequence: TGTGCCAGCAGTTCCGGGACAAAGACCGGGGAGCTGTTTTTT. Encoded protein: CASSSGTKTGELFF.